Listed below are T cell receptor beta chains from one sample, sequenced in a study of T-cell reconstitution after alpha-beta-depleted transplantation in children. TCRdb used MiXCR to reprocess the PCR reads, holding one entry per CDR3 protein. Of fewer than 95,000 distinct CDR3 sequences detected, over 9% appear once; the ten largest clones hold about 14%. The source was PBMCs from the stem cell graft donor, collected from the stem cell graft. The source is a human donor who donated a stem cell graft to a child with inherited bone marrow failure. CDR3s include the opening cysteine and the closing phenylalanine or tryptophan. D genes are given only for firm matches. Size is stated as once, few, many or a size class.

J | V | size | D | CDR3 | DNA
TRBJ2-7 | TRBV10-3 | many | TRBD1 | CAIRQGANYEQYF | TGTGCCATCAGACAGGGGGCCAACTACGAGCAGTACTTC
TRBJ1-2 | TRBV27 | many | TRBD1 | CASSLGQGAGYGYTF | TGTGCCAGCAGTTTAGGCCAGGGGGCCGGGTATGGCTACACCTTC
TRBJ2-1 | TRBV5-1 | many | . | CASSLGGGSGMGEQFF | TGCGCCAGCAGCTTGGGTGGAGGATCGGGCATGGGGGAGCAGTTCTTC
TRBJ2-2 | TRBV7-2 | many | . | CASSLDSHTGELFF | TGTGCCAGCAGCTTAGACAGTCACACCGGGGAGCTGTTTTTT
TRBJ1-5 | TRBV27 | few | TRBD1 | CASSLRPDRGPGWNQPQHF | TGTGCCAGCAGTCTCCGCCCGGACAGGGGTCCGGGATGGAATCAGCCCCAGCATTTT
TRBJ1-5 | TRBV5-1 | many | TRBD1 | CASSPTGGGNQPQHF | TGCGCCAGCAGTCCCACAGGGGGCGGCAATCAGCCCCAGCATTTT
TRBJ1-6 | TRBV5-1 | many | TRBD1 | CASSRTGTDNSPLHF | TGCGCCAGCAGCCGTACCGGGACAGATAATTCACCCCTCCACTTT
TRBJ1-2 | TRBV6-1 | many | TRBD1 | CASSRQGGLYGYTF | TGTGCCAGCAGTCGACAGGGAGGACTCTATGGCTACACCTTC
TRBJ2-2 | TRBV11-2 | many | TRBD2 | CASSMEPSGYTGELFF | TGTGCCAGCAGCATGGAGCCTAGCGGGTACACCGGGGAGCTGTTTTTT
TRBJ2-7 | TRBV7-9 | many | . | CASSREPGGRNEQYF | TGTGCCAGCAGTCGAGAGCCAGGGGGGAGAAACGAGCAGTACTTC
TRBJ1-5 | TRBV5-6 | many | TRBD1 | CASTTRQGKGPQHF | TGTGCCAGCACCACCAGACAGGGTAAGGGGCCCCAGCATTTT
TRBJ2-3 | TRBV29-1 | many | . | CSVEPGTDTQYF | TGCAGCGTTGAACCAGGCACAGATACGCAGTATTTT
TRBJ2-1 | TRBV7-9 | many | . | CASSSYDRFAGDEQFF | TGTGCCAGCAGCTCGTACGACAGGTTTGCCGGCGATGAGCAGTTCTTC